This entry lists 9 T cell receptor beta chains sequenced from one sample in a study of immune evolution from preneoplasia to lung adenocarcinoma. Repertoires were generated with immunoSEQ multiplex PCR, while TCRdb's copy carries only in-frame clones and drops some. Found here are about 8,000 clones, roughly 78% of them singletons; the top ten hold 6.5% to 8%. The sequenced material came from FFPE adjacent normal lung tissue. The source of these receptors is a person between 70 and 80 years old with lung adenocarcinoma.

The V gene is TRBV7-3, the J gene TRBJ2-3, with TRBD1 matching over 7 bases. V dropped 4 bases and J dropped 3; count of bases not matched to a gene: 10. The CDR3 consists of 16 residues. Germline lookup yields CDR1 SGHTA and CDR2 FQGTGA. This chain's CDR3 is CASSWGRGGRTDTQYF. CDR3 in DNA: TGTGCCAGCAGCTGGGGAAGAGGGGGCCGTACAGATACGCAGTATTTT.

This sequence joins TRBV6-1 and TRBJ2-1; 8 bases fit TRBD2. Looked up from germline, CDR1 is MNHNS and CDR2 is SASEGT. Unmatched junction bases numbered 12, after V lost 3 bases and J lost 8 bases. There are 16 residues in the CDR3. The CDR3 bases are TGTGCCAGCAGTGATCCGGGACTAGGAGGGTCCCATGAGCAGTTCTTC. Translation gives CASSDPGLGGSHEQFF.

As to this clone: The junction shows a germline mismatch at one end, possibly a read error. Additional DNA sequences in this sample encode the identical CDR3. In nucleotides, the CDR3 is TGTGCCAGCAGCCTTCACAGGGATCAACAGCCCCAACATTTT. Protein: CASSLHRDQQPQHF. The chain joins TRBV5-8 to TRBJ1-5; maybe TRBD1 (6 bases). The length of the CDR3 is 14 residues. Per the germline V gene, CDR1 is SGHTS and CDR2 is YDEGEE.

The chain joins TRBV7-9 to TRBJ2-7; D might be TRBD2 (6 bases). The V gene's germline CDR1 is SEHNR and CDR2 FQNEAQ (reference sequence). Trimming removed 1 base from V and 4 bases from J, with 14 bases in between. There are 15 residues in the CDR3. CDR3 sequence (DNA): TGTGCCAGCAGCTTAGTGGGCGGGGATAGATACGAGCAGTACTTC. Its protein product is CASSLVGGDRYEQYF. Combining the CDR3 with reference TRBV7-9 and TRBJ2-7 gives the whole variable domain DTGVSQNPRHKITKRGQNVTFRCDPISEHNRLYWYRQTLGQGPEFLTYFQNEAQLEKSRLLSDRFSAERPKGSFSTLEIQRTEQGDSAMYLCASSLVGGDRYEQYFGPGTRLTVT.

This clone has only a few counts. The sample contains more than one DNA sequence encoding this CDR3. CDR3 bases: TGTGCCAGCAGTGACGGGACTAGCGGGTTCACAGATACGCAGTATTTT. Translated, it gives CASSDGTSGFTDTQYF. The V gene is TRBV2, the J gene TRBJ2-3, with 12 bases fitting TRBD2. The CDR3 is 16 amino acids. With V trimmed by 3 bases and J by 2 bases, 3 bases remained unmatched. Germline V gene data show CDR1 as SNHLY and CDR2 as FYNNEI.

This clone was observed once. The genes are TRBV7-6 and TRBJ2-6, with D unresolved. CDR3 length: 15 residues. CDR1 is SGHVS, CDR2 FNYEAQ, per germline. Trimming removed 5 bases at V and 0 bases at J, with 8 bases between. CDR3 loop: CASSPIFSGANVLTF. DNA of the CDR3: TGTGCCAGCAGCCCCATCTTCTCTGGGGCCAACGTCCTGACTTTC.

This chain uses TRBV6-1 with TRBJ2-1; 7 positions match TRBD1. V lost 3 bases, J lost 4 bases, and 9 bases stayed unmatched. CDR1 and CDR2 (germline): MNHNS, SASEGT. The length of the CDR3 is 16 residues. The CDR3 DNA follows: TGTGCCAGCAGTGAGGCTATGGGACAGCAATACAATGAGCAGTTCTTC. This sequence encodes CASSEAMGQQYNEQFF.

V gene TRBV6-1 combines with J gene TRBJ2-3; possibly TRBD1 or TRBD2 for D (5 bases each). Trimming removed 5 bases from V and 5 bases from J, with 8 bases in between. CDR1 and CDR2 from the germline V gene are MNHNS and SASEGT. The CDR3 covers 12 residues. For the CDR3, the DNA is TGTGCCAGCAGTACAGGAGGAGATACGCAGTATTTT. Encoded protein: CASSTGGDTQYF.

This CDR3 is CASSLEARGFTEAFF. In nucleotides, the CDR3 is TGCGCCAGCAGCTTGGAGGCCAGGGGTTTCACTGAAGCTTTCTTT. The genes are TRBV5-1 and TRBJ1-1, with a tentative D call TRBD1 (6 bases). From germline, CDR1 is SGHRS and CDR2 YFSETQ. The ends were cut back, 0 bases at V and 4 bases at J, with 13 bases in the middle. The CDR3 loop spans 15 amino acids.